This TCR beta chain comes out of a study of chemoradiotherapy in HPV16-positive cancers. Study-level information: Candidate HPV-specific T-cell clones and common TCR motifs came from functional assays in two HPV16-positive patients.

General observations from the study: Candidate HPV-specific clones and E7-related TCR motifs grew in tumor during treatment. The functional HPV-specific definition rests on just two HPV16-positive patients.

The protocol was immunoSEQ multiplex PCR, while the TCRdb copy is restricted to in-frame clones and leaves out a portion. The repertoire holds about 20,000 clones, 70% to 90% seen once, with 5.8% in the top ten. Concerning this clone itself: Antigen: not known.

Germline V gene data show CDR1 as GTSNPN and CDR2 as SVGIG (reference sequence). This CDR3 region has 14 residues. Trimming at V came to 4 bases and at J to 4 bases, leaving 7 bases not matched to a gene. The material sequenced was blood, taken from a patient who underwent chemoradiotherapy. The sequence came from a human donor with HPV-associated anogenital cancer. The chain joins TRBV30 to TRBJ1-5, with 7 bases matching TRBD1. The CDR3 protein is CAWNRGSRNQPQHF. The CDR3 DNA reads TGTGCCTGGAACAGGGGAAGCAGGAATCAGCCCCAGCATTTT.